The present TCR beta chain was sequenced within a study of blood T cell repertoires in COVID-19. Looking at the study overall: Donors in the United States, Italy and Spain gave samples during acute or convalescent COVID-19. Sample material is recorded as cDNA or gDNA derived from T cells, B-cell-depleted T cells, or PBMCs.

Per the original data handling: How many nucleated cells were present was estimated from reference gene primer amplification. Generated by immunoSEQ multiplex PCR, the TCRdb table keeps only in-frame clones and is missing some. From that table come the V and J calls and clone size; the DNA was used to work out D and trimming. The sample lists 150,000 or so clones; 91% were seen once. This clone was seen a single time. Trimming pared 1 base from V and 7 bases from J, leaving 11 bases between. The CDR3 has 15 residues. Germline V gene sequence: CDR1 SGHAT, CDR2 FQNNGV. Sample: peripheral blood. This sequence joins TRBV11-2 and TRBJ1-6, with a weak D call TRBD1 (5 bases). The clonotype comes from a man aged 45-65 years with acute or convalescent COVID-19. DNA for the CDR3: TGTGCCAGCAGCTTAGGAGACAGAGTAAATTCACCCCTCCACTTT. Encoded protein: CASSLGDRVNSPLHF.